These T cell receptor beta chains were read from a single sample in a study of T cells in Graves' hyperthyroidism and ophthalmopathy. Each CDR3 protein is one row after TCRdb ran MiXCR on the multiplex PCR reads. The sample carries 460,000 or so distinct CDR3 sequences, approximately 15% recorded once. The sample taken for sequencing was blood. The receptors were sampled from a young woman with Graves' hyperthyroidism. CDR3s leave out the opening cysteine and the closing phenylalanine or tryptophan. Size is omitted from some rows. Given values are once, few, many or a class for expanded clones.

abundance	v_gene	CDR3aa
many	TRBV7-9	ASSFQNEQY
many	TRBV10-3	AISEKGGDSYEQY
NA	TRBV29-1	SVEVAYYGYT
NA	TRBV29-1	SVEGQRLTDTQY
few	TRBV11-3	ASSIGLATRGTDTQY
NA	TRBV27	ASSSTGGAEAF
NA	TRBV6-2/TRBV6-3	ASSYGGTGDNEQF
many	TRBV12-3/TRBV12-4	ASSPPGQYDEAF
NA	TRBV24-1	ATSLGTASEQY
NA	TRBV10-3	AITGGSNQPQH
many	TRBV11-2	ASSSAGSDYEQY
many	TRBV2	ASSESGQNQPQH
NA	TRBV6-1	ASSGGLAGRARDEQF
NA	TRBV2	ASSEATQY
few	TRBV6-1	ASSSTSYGYEQY
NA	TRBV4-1	ASSPTGNLRGKLF
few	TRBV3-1	ASSLERAMGQF
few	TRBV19	ASSPKTGEQY
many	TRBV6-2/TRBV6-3	ASNDRVGEETQY
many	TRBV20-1	SARSLEVTGLHGTDTQY
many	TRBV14	ASSQDDYPSTDTQY
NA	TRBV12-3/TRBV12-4	ASSLGGGSREQF
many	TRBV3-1	ASSQGRDGYT
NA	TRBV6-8	ASSYSGLAGGPSTDTQY
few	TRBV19	ASSIDRGREAF
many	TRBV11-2	ASSSGTYNEQF
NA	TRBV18	ASSSARDRASNYGYT